One T cell receptor beta chain is described in this entry. The germline V and J ends were trimmed by 0 bases and 6 bases, with 9 bases remaining between them. The length of the CDR3 is 13 residues. In germline, CDR1 is MGHRA, CDR2 YSYEKL. This sample stems from a study of cytomegalovirus exposure and HLA in healthy donors. Primers: 60 Vbeta forward and 13 Jbeta reverse. The method was immunoSEQ multiplex PCR; TCRdb's version includes in-frame clones alone and lacks a portion of them. This sample has 100,000 to 150,000 clones, with 65% to 80% found just once. The TCR sequence derives from a woman aged 55-69 years in good health and CMV-seropositive. V usage is TRBV4-1 and J usage is TRBJ2-7, with D maybe TRBD1 (6 bases). The sequencing input was PBMCs. CDR3 bases: TGCGCCAGCAGCCAAGAAGACAGGACCGAGCAGTACTTC. It codes for CASSQEDRTEQYF.